This T cell receptor beta chain was obtained from a study of blood T cell repertoires in COVID-19. Study at large: There were acute and convalescent COVID-19 samples, and they came from the United States, Italy and Spain. Sources were T cells, B-cell-depleted T cells, or PBMCs; the material itself was cDNA or gDNA.

Authors' processing steps: Cell counts per sample came from amplifying reference gene primers. Assay: immunoSEQ multiplex PCR; the TCRdb copy retains only in-frame clones and omits some. From that table come the V and J calls and clone size; the DNA was used to work out D and trimming. The table has around 150,000 clones, around 84% seen once. Seattle patients were enrolled during active infection and followed longitudinally. This clone has a single count. Trimming left V 4 bases short and J 6 bases short, with 16 bases between. This CDR3 comprises 15 residues. Germline V gene lookup returns CDR1 KGHDR and CDR2 SFDVKD.

The source is a man aged 30 to 45 with COVID-19, enrolled during active disease. The chain couples TRBV24-1 to TRBJ2-3; TRBD2 is a possible D gene (5 bases). Sequencing input: peripheral blood. The CDR3 reads CATSDLDGMGDTQYF. CDR3 sequence (DNA): TGTGCCACCAGTGACCTAGACGGGATGGGGGATACGCAGTATTTT.